This is a list of T cell receptor beta chains from one sample in a study of CD8 T cells in ankylosing spondylitis. One entry per CDR3 protein, called by TCRdb with MiXCR from the 5' RACE reads. The sample carries hundreds of thousands of distinct CDR3 sequences, 20% to 25% recorded once. Material: blood, either unsorted or a sorted T cell fraction (not recorded which). These receptors all stem from a male donor with ankylosing spondylitis or in good health (not recorded which). Both conserved end residues are part of each CDR3. A D gene is named only where the DNA matches it firmly. Clone size appears in some rows only: once, few, many, or a class for an expanded clone.

abundance	v_gene	d_gene	len	j_gene	CDR3aa	CDR3nt
NA	TRBV11-3	TRBD1	15	TRBJ2-1	CASSSPGQGRNEQFF	TGTGCCAGCAGCTCGCCGGGACAGGGGCGGAATGAGCAGTTCTTC
many	TRBV12-3/TRBV12-4	NA	13	TRBJ2-5	CASSLGQQETQYF	TGTGCCAGCAGTTTAGGGCAGCAAGAGACCCAGTACTTC
NA	TRBV3-1	NA	12	TRBJ2-7	CASSQVPHEQYF	TGTGCCAGCAGCCAAGTACCTCATGAGCAGTACTTC
few	TRBV20-1	TRBD1	19	TRBJ2-5	CSAQHPGQGFGGLQETQYF	TGCAGTGCTCAACACCCGGGACAGGGCTTTGGGGGTCTCCAAGAGACCCAGTACTTC
NA	TRBV25-1	NA	14	TRBJ2-5	CASSEWGAQETQYF	TGTGCCAGCAGTGAGTGGGGGGCACAAGAGACCCAGTACTTC
few	TRBV7-9	TRBD1	14	TRBJ2-5	CASSSNRGRETQYF	TGTGCCAGCAGCTCTAACAGGGGTCGAGAGACCCAGTACTTC
few	TRBV27	TRBD1	14	TRBJ2-7	CASRGTGADYEQYF	TGTGCCAGCAGGGGGACAGGGGCAGACTACGAGCAGTACTTC
few	TRBV29-1	NA	15	TRBJ2-1	CSAASAGAGNNEQFF	TGCAGCGCCGCGTCCGCGGGGGCGGGCAACAATGAGCAGTTCTTC
NA	TRBV20-1	NA	12	TRBJ1-2	CSARDGANGYTF	TGCAGTGCTAGAGATGGGGCAAATGGCTACACCTTC
NA	TRBV5-5	NA	13	TRBJ1-2	CASSLSRDYGYTF	TGTGCCAGCAGCTTGTCCCGGGACTATGGCTACACCTTC
few	TRBV25-1	NA	14	TRBJ2-1	CASSEGTWGLEQFF	TGTGCCAGCAGTGAAGGGACATGGGGGCTTGAGCAGTTCTTC
NA	TRBV2	NA	16	TRBJ2-1	CASSESVTPSYNEQFF	TGTGCCAGCAGTGAGTCGGTAACTCCCTCCTACAATGAGCAGTTCTTC
NA	TRBV6-2/TRBV6-3	NA	15	TRBJ1-1	CASSYPGALKTEAFF	TGTGCCAGCAGTTACCCCGGAGCCTTAAAGACTGAAGCTTTCTTT
NA	TRBV27	NA	15	TRBJ2-1	CASSSRDNSYNEQFF	TGTGCCAGCAGTTCTAGGGATAACTCCTACAATGAGCAGTTCTTC
NA	TRBV20-1	TRBD2	18	TRBJ2-3	CSARDPSGGAIFTDTQYF	TGCAGTGCTAGAGATCCTAGCGGGGGGGCAATTTTCACAGATACGCAGTATTTT
NA	TRBV28	NA	17	TRBJ1-6	CASSLGLSGGDHSPLHF	TGTGCCAGCAGTTTAGGGTTATCGGGGGGCGATCACTCACCCCTCCACTTT
many	TRBV5-1	NA	13	TRBJ2-1	CASSSPRGSEQFF	TGCGCCAGCAGCTCTCCTAGAGGCAGTGAGCAGTTCTTC
few	TRBV27	TRBD2	14	TRBJ2-1	CASSSGGFYNEQFF	TGTGCCAGCAGCAGCGGGGGTTTCTACAATGAGCAGTTCTTC
NA	TRBV12-3/TRBV12-4	NA	14	TRBJ2-1	CASEGGESYNEQFF	TGTGCCAGTGAGGGGGGGGAAAGTTACAATGAGCAGTTCTTC
NA	TRBV21-1	NA	15	TRBJ2-3	CASSTASVSTDTQYF	TGTGCCAGCAGCACCGCTAGCGTCAGCACAGATACGCAGTATTTT
few	TRBV20-1	NA	12	TRBJ2-2	CSATWGTGELFF	TGCAGTGCCACATGGGGGACCGGGGAGCTGTTTTTT
few	TRBV7-3	NA	15	TRBJ2-3	CASSLTGGARDTQYF	TGTGCCAGCAGCTTAACGGGTGGGGCCAGGGATACGCAGTATTTT
NA	TRBV7-9	NA	12	TRBJ2-1	CASSSRFGEQFF	TGTGCCAGCAGCTCGAGATTCGGCGAGCAGTTCTTC
few	TRBV12-3/TRBV12-4	NA	16	TRBJ2-1	CASSSPWGGAGNEQFF	TGTGCCAGCAGTAGCCCTTGGGGGGGGGCAGGGAATGAGCAGTTCTTC
few	TRBV9	NA	15	TRBJ2-3	CASSVDGGTTDTQYF	TGTGCCAGCAGCGTAGACGGGGGAACCACAGATACGCAGTATTTT
few	TRBV9	TRBD1	17	TRBJ2-7	CASSKGVMGTEAYEQYF	TGTGCCAGCAGCAAAGGAGTTATGGGGACAGAAGCCTACGAGCAGTACTTC
NA	TRBV12-3/TRBV12-4	NA	14	TRBJ1-2	CASSPWIEAYGYTF	TGTGCCAGCAGTCCCTGGATCGAGGCCTATGGCTACACCTTC
NA	TRBV7-9	NA	13	TRBJ2-3	CASSAGGPDTQYF	TGTGCCAGCAGCGCTGGGGGTCCAGATACGCAGTATTTT
few	TRBV5-6	TRBD1	12	TRBJ2-5	CATHRGGETQYF	TGTGCCACCCACAGGGGTGGGGAGACCCAGTACTTC
NA	TRBV7-2	TRBD2	17	TRBJ2-1	CASSLIPRLAEYNEQFF	TGTGCCAGCAGCTTAATTCCCCGACTAGCGGAGTACAATGAGCAGTTCTTC
NA	TRBV28	NA	13	TRBJ2-2	CATGQGGVGELFF	TGTGCCACCGGTCAGGGTGGGGTCGGGGAGCTGTTTTTT
NA	TRBV27	NA	15	TRBJ2-7	CASRSGISPLGEQYF	TGTGCCAGCAGATCCGGGATTAGCCCACTAGGAGAGCAGTACTTC
few	TRBV29-1	TRBD1	14	TRBJ1-2	CSVVQGEIHYGYTF	TGCAGCGTTGTACAGGGGGAAATCCACTATGGCTACACCTTC
NA	TRBV27	TRBD1	14	TRBJ1-6	CASSPGTGYSPLHF	TGTGCCAGCAGCCCTGGGACAGGGTATTCACCCCTCCACTTT
few	TRBV29-1	TRBD1	16	TRBJ2-5	CSVEERGRIFQETQYF	TGCAGCGTTGAAGAGAGGGGGCGAATCTTTCAAGAGACCCAGTACTTC
few	TRBV7-9	NA	15	TRBJ1-5	CASSPPGSGNQPQHF	TGTGCCAGCAGCCCCCCGGGCAGTGGCAATCAGCCCCAGCATTTT
NA	TRBV27	NA	14	TRBJ2-6	CASSSAAGANVLTF	TGTGCCAGCAGTTCGGCGGCTGGGGCCAACGTCCTGACTTTC
NA	TRBV28	NA	14	TRBJ2-3	CASSSRLDTDTQYF	TGTGCCAGCAGTTCCAGACTAGACACAGATACGCAGTATTTT
few	TRBV5-6	NA	13	TRBJ1-2	CASSLEGNYGYTF	TGTGCCAGCAGCTTGGAAGGGAACTATGGCTACACCTTC
NA	TRBV29-1	NA	18	TRBJ2-5	CSVEDHGGFSGVVETQYF	TGCAGCGTTGAAGATCATGGGGGCTTCTCGGGGGTGGTAGAGACCCAGTACTTC
NA	TRBV7-8	TRBD1	14	TRBJ2-5	CASSNRQGEETQYF	TGTGCCAGCAGCAACAGACAGGGGGAAGAGACCCAGTACTTC
NA	TRBV12-3/TRBV12-4	NA	11	TRBJ2-7	CASSLAGHFNF	TGTGCCAGCAGTCTGGCGGGTCACTTCAACTTC
NA	TRBV11-2	NA	15	TRBJ2-5	CASRMPWADQETQYF	TGTGCCAGCAGGATGCCATGGGCAGACCAAGAGACCCAGTACTTC
NA	TRBV12-3/TRBV12-4	NA	14	TRBJ2-3	CASSEVGSTDTQYF	TGTGCCAGCTCCGAGGTCGGGAGCACAGATACGCAGTATTTT
NA	TRBV29-1	TRBD1	12	TRBJ1-1	CSVDGTDTEAFF	TGCAGCGTTGACGGGACAGACACTGAAGCTTTCTTT